Each of the 8 T cell receptor beta chains below was sequenced from the same sample in a study of early T cells in non-severe SARS-CoV-2 infection. MiXCR, run by TCRdb on the 5' RACE reads, gives a single entry per CDR3 protein. The data show about 64,000 distinct CDR3 sequences, just over 20% seen once. Sequenced here: whole blood, sampled at baseline. These receptors came from an adult who was a healthcare worker with PCR-confirmed SARS-CoV-2 infection or an uninfected control (not recorded which).

The chain carries TRBV2 and TRBJ2-7; D is ambiguous. The CDR3 has 11 residues. The germline CDR1 and CDR2 sequences are SNHLY and FYNNEI. V lost 2 bases and J 4 bases, leaving 3 bases between the germline ends. The CDR3: CASSEFYEQYF. The CDR3 DNA reads TGTGCCAGCAGTGAATTTTACGAGCAGTACTTC.

CDR3 region: CSASTGGEQYF. The CDR3 region has the DNA TGCAGTGCTAGTACAGGGGGCGAGCAGTACTTC. This rearrangement joins TRBV20-1 to TRBJ2-7; 8 nucleotides agree with TRBD1. From germline, CDR1 is DFQATT and CDR2 SNEGSKA (reference sequence). CDR3 length: 11 residues. With 3 bases clipped from V and 6 bases from J, the junction kept 1 base outside the gene matches.

The chain employs TRBV18 and TRBJ2-5, with 9 positions matching TRBD2. Germline-derived CDR1 and CDR2 are KGHSH and LQKENI. V gave up 3 bases and J gave up 3 bases; unmatched junction bases: 2. This CDR3 contains 14 residues. For the CDR3, the DNA is TGTGCCAGCTCACCGACTAGCGGCGAAGAGACCCAGTACTTC. Translation: CASSPTSGEETQYF.

V is TRBV2 and J is TRBJ2-7; 7 bases are a match to TRBD1. The CDR3 length is 13 residues. V was clipped by 11 bases and J by 0 bases; unmatched bases: 7. Germline loops: CDR1 SNHLY, CDR2 FYNNEI. The CDR3 DNA reads as TGTGCCTGTTTGGGACAGCCCTCCTACGAGCAGTACTTC. Its protein is CACLGQPSYEQYF.

The V and J genes are TRBV20-1 and TRBJ2-7, with D perhaps being TRBD1 or TRBD2 (5 bases each). Trimming took 5 bases from V and 0 from J, leaving 17 bases between them. Germline CDR1 and CDR2: DFQATT and SNEGSKA (reference sequence). This CDR3 has 15 amino acids. CDR3 residues: CSASSGTDNSYEQYF. The CDR3 DNA reads TGCAGTGCTTCTTCCGGGACCGACAACTCCTACGAGCAGTACTTC.

This chain links TRBV11-2 with TRBJ2-7; D gene ambiguous. This CDR3 is 13 amino acids long. Germline V CDR1 and CDR2: SGHAT, FQNNGV. The V and J ends lost 1 base and 6 bases respectively, with 10 bases between them. CDR3 in DNA: TGTGCCAGCAGCTTAGGAGGTGTGGGCGAGCAGTACTTC. Its protein product is CASSLGGVGEQYF.

This clonotype turned up a few times. The chain employs TRBV7-8 and TRBJ1-1; 7 bases fit TRBD1. Germline CDR1 reads SGHVS; CDR2 reads FQNEAQ. The CDR3 has 14 residues. J lost 11 bases, V lost 1 base, and 10 bases had no gene match. The DNA for the CDR3 is TGTGCCAGCAGCTTAGATTTACAGGGGAGGATGGCTTTCTTT. This codes for CASSLDLQGRMAFF.

This clonotype was seen more than once but under ten times. The rearrangement links TRBV10-3 to TRBJ2-4; TRBD1 aligns across 7 bases. This CDR3 is built from 14 residues. Per the germline V gene, CDR1 is ENHRY and CDR2 is SYGVKD. The trim removed 5 bases at V and 6 bases at J, leaving 7 bases unmatched. Here the CDR3 DNA reads TGTGCCATCAGTCCGGGACAGCGAAGAAACATTCAGTACTTC. Amino acids: CAISPGQRRNIQYF.